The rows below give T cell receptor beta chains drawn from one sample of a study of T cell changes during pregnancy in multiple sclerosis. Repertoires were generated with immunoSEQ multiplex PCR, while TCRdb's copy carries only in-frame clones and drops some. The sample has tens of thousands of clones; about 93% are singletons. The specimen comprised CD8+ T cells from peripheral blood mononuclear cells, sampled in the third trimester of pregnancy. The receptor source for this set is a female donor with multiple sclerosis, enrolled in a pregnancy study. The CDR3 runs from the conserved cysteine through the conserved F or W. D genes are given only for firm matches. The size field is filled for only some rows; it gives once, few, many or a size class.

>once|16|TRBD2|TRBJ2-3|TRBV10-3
CAIRLGLAGVKDTQYF
TGTGCCATCAGGTTAGGACTAGCGGGAGTGAAAGATACGCAGTATTTT
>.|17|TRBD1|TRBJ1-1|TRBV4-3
CASSQDGQVAWDTEAFF
TGCGCCAGCAGCCAAGATGGACAGGTTGCGTGGGACACTGAAGCTTTCTTT
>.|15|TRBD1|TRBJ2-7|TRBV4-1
CASSQDGTGAYEQYF
TGCGCCAGCAGCCAAGATGGGACAGGGGCCTACGAGCAGTACTTC
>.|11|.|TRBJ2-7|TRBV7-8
CASSFSGEQYF
TGTGCCAGCAGCTTTAGCGGCGAGCAGTACTTC
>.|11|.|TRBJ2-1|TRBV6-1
CASNRGTEQFF
TGTGCCAGCAACCGGGGGACTGAGCAGTTCTTC
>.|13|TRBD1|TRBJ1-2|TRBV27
CASSSDRVRGYTF
TGTGCCAGCAGTTCGGACAGGGTGCGTGGCTACACCTTC
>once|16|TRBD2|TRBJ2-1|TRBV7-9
CASTLGGGRAENEQFF
TGTGCCAGCACCCTCGGGGGCGGGAGGGCCGAGAATGAGCAGTTCTTC
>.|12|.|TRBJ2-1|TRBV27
CASSFLGNEQFF
TGTGCCAGCAGTTTTCTCGGGAATGAGCAGTTCTTC
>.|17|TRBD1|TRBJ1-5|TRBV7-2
CASSLAGTGGRDQPQHF
TGTGCCAGCAGCTTAGCAGGCACAGGGGGAAGAGATCAGCCCCAGCATTTT
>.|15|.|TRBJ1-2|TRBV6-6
CASSLGLLAHYGYTF
TGTGCCAGCAGCCTAGGACTCCTCGCCCACTATGGCTACACCTTC
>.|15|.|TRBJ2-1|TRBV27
CASSLQAGRRDEQFF
TGTGCCAGCAGTTTACAGGCGGGGCGCCGAGATGAGCAGTTCTTC
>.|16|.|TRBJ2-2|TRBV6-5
CASSYSPAGNTGELFF
TGTGCCAGCAGTTACTCCCCAGCGGGTAACACCGGGGAGCTGTTTTTT
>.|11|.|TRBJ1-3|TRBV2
CASISGNTIYF
TGTGCCAGCATCAGTGGAAACACCATATATTTT
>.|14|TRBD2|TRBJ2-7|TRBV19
CASSIGFAGDEQYF
TGTGCCAGTAGTATAGGTTTTGCGGGGGACGAGCAGTACTTC
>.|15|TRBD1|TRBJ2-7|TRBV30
CAALCRDRGLYEQYF
TGTGCGGCGTTGTGCCGGGACAGGGGGCTCTACGAGCAGTACTTC
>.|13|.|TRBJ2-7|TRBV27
CASSLADTYEQYF
TGTGCCAGCAGTTTAGCGGACACCTACGAGCAGTACTTC
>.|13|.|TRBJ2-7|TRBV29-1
CSVSKTDNYEQYF
TGCAGCGTCTCTAAGACAGATAACTACGAGCAGTACTTC
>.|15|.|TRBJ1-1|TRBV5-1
CASSSGGGMNTEAFF
TGCGCCAGCAGCTCCGGGGGGGGTATGAACACTGAAGCTTTCTTT
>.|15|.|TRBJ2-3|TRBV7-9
CASSLAQASTDTQYF
TGTGCCAGCAGCTTAGCACAGGCTAGCACAGATACGCAGTATTTT
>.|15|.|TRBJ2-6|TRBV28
CASSFRGSGANVLTF
TGTGCCAGCAGTTTTCGGGGTTCCGGGGCCAACGTCCTGACTTTC
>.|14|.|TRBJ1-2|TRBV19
CASSISGANYGYTF
TGTGCCAGTAGTATATCGGGGGCTAACTATGGCTACACCTTC
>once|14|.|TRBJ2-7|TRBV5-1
CASSLSGFSYEQYF
TGCGCCAGCAGCTTGAGCGGGTTTTCCTACGAGCAGTACTTC
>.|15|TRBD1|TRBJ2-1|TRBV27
CASSSGTGFYNEQFF
TGTGCCAGCAGTTCCGGGACAGGGTTCTACAATGAGCAGTTCTTC
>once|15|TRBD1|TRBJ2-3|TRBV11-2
CASSLADRVRDTQYF
TGTGCCAGCAGCTTGGCGGACAGGGTCCGGGATACGCAGTATTTT
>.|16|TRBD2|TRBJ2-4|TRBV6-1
CASSAGAGGAKNIQYF
TGTGCCAGCAGTGCGGGAGCGGGAGGAGCCAAAAACATTCAGTACTTC
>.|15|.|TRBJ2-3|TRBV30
CAWSYRGGQTDTQYF
TGTGCCTGGAGTTATAGGGGGGGGCAAACAGATACGCAGTATTTT